Sequencing of this T cell receptor (beta chain) was carried out in a study of PD-1 and CTLA-4 blockade in melanoma. The table came from immunoSEQ multiplex PCR; TCRdb's copy has only in-frame clones and leaves some out. The sample lists 20,000 to 25,000 clones, approximately 90% occurring once. The origin of this receptor is a human donor with melanoma. The sample here was CD8+ T cells from peripheral blood, taken before anti-PD-1 treatment.

Here the CDR3 DNA reads TGTGCCTGGAGTGCAGGGAGTCACTCCGAGCAGTACTTC. Protein sequence: CAWSAGSHSEQYF. The genes are TRBV30 and TRBJ2-7; D is perhaps TRBD1 or TRBD2 (5 bases each). Germline CDR1 is GTSNPN and CDR2 is SVGIG (reference sequence). V lost 1 base, J lost 6 bases, and 13 bases lay in between. The CDR3 contains 13 residues.